This T cell receptor beta chain appears in the sequencing data of a study of blood T cell repertoires in COVID-19. Recovered participants had two consecutive negative NP/OP PCR tests, healthcare professional clearance, or symptom resolution. This clone was recorded only once. Study processing details: Estimated nucleated cell counts came from reference gene primer amplification. Profiling relied on immunoSEQ multiplex PCR, and the TCRdb table lists in-frame clones only, not all of them. V, J and clone size reflect that table, while D and trimming were determined from the DNA. The table records about 180,000 clones, 86% of them present only once. The germline CDR1 and CDR2 sequences are MNHNS and SASEGT. The V gene end was trimmed by 1 base and the J gene end by 6 bases; junction bases not matched to a gene: 9. The CDR3 is made up of 17 amino acids.

The source is a woman in her 30s who had recovered from COVID-19. Sequenced material: PBMCs or T cells enriched from blood (not recorded which). This chain connects TRBV6-1 to TRBJ1-5, with 10 bases aligning to TRBD1. The CDR3 spells CASSEGTRQGAFQPQHF. DNA for the CDR3: TGTGCCAGCAGTGAAGGAACCCGACAGGGGGCTTTTCAGCCCCAGCATTTT.